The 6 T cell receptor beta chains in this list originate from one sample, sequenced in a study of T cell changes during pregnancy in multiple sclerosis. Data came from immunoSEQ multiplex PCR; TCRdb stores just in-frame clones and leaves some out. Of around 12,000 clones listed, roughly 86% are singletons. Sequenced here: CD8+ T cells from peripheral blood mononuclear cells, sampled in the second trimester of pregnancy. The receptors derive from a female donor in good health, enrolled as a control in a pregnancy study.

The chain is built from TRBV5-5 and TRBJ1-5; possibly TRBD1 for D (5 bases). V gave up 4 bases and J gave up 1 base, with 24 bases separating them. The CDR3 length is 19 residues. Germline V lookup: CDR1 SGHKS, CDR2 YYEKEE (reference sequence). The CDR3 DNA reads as TGTGCCAGCAGCGCCCGGACGGCAGGGCCCTATTCGAGCAATCAGCCCCAGCATTTT. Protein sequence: CASSARTAGPYSSNQPQHF.

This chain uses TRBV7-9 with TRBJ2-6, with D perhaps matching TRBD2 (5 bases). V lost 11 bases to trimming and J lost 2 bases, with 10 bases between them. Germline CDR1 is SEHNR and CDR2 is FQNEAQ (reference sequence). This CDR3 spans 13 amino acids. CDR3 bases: TGTGCCCTTCCCGGGGCTGGGGCCAACGTCCTGACTTTC. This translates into CALPGAGANVLTF.

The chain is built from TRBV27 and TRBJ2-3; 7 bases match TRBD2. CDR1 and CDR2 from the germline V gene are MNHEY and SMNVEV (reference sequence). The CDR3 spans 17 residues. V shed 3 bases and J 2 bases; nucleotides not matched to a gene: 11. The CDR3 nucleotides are TGTGCCAGCAGTTTCTTCGGAGCTAGCGGACTCACAGATACGCAGTATTTT. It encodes CASSFFGASGLTDTQYF.

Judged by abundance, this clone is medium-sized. The CDR3 here is CASKEPSGITGELFF. CDR3 in DNA: TGCGCCAGCAAAGAGCCTAGCGGGATTACCGGGGAGCTGTTTTTT. The chain links TRBV5-1 to TRBJ2-2, with 9 bases identical to TRBD2. The V and J ends lost 6 bases and 5 bases, in that order; junction bases with no gene match: 8. The germline V gene has CDR1 SGHRS and CDR2 YFSETQ. CDR3 size: 15 residues.

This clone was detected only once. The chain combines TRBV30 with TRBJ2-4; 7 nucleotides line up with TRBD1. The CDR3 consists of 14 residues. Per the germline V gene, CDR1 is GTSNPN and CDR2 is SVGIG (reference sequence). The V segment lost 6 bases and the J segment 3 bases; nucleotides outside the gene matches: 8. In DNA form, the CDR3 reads TGTGCCTGCAGGGACCGGGACAGCAAAAACATTCAGTACTTC. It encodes CACRDRDSKNIQYF.

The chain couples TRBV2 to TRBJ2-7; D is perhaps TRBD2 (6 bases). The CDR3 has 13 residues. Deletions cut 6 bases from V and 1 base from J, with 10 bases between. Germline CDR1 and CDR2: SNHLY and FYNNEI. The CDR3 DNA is TGTGCCAGCAGCGGGGGTGATTCCTACGAGCAGTACTTC. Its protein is CASSGGDSYEQYF.